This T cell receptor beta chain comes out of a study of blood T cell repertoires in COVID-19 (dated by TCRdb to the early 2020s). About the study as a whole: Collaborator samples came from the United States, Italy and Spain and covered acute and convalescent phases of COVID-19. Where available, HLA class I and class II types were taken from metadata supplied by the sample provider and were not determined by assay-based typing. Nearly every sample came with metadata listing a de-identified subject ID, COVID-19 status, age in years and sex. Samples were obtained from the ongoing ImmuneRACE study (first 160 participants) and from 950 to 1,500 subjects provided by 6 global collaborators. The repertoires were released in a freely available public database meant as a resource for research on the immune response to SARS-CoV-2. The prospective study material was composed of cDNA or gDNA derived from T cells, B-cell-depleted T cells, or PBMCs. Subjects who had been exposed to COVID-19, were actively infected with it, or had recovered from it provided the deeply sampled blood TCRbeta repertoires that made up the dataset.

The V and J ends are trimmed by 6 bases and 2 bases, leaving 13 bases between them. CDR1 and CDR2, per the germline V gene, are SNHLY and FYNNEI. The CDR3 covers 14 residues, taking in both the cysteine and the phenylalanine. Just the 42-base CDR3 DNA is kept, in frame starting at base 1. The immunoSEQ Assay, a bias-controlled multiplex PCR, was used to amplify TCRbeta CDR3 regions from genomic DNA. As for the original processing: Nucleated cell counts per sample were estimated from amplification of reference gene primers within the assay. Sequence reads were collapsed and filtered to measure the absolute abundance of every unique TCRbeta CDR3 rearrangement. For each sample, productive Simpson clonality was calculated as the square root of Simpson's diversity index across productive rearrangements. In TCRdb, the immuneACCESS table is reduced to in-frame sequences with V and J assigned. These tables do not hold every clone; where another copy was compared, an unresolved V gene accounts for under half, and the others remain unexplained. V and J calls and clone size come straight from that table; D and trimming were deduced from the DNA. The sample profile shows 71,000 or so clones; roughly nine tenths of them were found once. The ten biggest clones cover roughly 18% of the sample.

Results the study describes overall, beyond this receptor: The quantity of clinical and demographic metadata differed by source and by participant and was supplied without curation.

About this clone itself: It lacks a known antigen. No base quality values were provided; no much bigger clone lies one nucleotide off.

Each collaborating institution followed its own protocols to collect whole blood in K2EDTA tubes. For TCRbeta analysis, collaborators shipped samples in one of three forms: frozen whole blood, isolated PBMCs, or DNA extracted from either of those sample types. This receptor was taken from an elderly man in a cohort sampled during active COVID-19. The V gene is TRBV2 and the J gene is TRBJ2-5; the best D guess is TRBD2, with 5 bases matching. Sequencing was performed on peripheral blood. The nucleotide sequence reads TGTGCCAGCAGCGCCGCCCCGGGGCAAGAGACCCAGTACTTC. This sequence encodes CASSAAPGQETQYF.